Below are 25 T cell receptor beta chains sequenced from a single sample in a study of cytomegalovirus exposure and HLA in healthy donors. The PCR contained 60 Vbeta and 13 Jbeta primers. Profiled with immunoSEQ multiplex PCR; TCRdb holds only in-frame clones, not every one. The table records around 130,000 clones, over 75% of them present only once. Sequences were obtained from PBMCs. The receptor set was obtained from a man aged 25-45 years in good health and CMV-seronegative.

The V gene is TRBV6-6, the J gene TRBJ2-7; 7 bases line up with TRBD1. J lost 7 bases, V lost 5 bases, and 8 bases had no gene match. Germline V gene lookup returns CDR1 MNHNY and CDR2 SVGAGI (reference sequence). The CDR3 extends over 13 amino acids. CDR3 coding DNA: TGTGCCAGCAGTAAACAGGGGCCTAGTGAGCAGTACTTC. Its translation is CASSKQGPSEQYF.

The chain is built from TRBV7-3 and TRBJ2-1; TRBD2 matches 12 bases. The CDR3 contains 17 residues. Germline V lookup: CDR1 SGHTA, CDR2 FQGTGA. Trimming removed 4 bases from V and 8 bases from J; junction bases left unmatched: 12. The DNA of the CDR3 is TGTGCCAGCAGCTCCCTCTCTAGCGGGAGGGTGACCGATGAGCAGTTCTTC. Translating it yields CASSSLSSGRVTDEQFF.

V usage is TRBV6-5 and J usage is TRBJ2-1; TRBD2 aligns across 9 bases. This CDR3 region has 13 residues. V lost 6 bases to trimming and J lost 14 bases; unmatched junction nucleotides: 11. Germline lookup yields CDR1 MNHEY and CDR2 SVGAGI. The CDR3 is CASRTPGGGAEFF. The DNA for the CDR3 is TGTGCCAGCAGAACGCCTGGCGGGGGGGCGGAGTTCTTC.

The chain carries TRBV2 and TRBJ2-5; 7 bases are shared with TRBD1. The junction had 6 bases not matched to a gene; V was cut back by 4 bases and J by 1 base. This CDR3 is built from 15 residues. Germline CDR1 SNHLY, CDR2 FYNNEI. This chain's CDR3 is CASSARDSSQETQYF. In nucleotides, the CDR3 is TGTGCCAGCAGTGCTCGGGACAGCTCCCAAGAGACCCAGTACTTC.

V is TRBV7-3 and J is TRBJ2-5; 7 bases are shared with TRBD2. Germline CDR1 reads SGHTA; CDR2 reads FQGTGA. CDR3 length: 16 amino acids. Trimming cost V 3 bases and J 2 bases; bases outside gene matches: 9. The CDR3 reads CASSFSGTTPQETQYF. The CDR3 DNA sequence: TGTGCCAGCAGCTTCAGCGGGACTACCCCACAAGAGACCCAGTACTTC.

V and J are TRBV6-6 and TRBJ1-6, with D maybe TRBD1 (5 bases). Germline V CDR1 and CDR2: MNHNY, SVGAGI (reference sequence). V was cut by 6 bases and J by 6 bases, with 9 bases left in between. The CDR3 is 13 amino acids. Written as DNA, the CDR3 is TGTGCCAGCAGAGGGGATGTTAATTCACCCCTCCACTTT. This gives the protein CASRGDVNSPLHF.

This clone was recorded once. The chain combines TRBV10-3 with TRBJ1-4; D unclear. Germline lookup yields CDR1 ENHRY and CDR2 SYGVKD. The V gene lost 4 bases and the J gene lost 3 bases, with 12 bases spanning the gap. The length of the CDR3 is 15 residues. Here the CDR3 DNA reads TGTGCCATCAGTGCCGGTGGTGGTGCTAATGAAAAACTGTTTTTT. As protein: CAISAGGGANEKLFF.

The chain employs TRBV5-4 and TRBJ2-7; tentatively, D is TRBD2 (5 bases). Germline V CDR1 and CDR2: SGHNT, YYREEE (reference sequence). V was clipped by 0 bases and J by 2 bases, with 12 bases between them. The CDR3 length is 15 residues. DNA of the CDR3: TGTGCCAGCAGCTTGGGTCCGGGATTAACCTACGAGCAGTACTTC. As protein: CASSLGPGLTYEQYF.

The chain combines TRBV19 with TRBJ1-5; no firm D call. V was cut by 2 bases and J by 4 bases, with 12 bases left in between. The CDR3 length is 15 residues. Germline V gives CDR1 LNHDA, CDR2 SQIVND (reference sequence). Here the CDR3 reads CASSIMPAGNQPQHF. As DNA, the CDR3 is TGTGCCAGTAGTATAATGCCGGCGGGGAATCAGCCCCAGCATTTT.

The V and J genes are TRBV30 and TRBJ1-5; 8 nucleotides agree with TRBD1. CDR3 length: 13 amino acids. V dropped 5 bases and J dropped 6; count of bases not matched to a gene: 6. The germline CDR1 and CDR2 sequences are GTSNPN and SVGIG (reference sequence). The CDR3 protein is CAWSTGDRQPQHF. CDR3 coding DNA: TGTGCCTGGTCGACAGGGGATCGTCAGCCCCAGCATTTT.

The CDR3 DNA reads TGTGCCAGCAGCTCCCCTTCAGGTCCCTACGAGCAGTACTTC. Amino acid sequence: CASSSPSGPYEQYF. V gene TRBV7-9 combines with J gene TRBJ2-7; D ambiguous. CDR1 is SEHNR, CDR2 FQNEAQ, per germline (reference sequence). The CDR3 spans 14 residues. V was trimmed by 4 bases and J by 2 bases, leaving 12 bases between them.

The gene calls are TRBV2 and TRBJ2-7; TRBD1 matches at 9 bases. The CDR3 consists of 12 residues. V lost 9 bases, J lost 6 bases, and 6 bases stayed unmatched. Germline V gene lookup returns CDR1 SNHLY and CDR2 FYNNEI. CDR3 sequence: CARRDRASEQYF. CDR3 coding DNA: TGTGCCAGAAGGGACAGGGCTTCCGAGCAGTACTTC.

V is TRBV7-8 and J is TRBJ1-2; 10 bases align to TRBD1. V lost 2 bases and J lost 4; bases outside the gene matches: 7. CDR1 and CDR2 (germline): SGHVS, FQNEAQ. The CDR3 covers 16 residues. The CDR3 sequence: CASSLTRDRGGYGYTF. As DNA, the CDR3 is TGTGCCAGCAGCTTAACTAGGGACAGGGGAGGCTATGGCTACACCTTC.

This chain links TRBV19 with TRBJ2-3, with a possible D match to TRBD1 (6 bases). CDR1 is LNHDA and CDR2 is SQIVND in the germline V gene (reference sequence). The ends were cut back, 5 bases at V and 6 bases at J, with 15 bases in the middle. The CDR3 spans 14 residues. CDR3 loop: CASSPPWGRDTQYF. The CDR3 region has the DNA TGTGCCAGTAGTCCGCCTTGGGGGCGGGATACGCAGTATTTT.

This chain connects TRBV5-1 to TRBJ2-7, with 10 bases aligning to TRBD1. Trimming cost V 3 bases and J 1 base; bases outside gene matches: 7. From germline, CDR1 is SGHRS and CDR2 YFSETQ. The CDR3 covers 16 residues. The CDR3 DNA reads TGCGCCAGCAGCTACGGACAGGGGGGGCTGTCCTACGAGCAGTACTTC. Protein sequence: CASSYGQGGLSYEQYF. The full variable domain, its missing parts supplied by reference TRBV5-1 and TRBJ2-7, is KAGVTQTPRYLIKTRGQQVTLSCSPISGHRSVSWYQQTPGQGLQFLFEYFSETQRNKGNFPGRFSGRQFSNSRSEMNVSTLELGDSALYLCASSYGQGGLSYEQYFGPGTRLTVT.

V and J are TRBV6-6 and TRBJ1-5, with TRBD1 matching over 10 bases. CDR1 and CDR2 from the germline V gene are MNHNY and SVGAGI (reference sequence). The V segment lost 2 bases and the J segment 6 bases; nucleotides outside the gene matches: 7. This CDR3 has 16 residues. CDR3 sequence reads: CASSYRQGARVQPQHF. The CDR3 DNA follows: TGTGCCAGCAGTTACAGACAGGGGGCTCGGGTTCAGCCCCAGCATTTT.

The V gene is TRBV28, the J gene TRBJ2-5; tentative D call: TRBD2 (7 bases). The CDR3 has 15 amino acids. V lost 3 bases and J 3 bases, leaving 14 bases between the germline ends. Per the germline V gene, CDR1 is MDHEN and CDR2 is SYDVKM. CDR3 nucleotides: TGTGCCAGCAGTTTGACGGGGGGCACCAAAGAGACCCAGTACTTC. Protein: CASSLTGGTKETQYF.

For the CDR3, the DNA is TGTGCCAGCAGCCCAGGGGGCGACTACACTGAAGCTTTCTTT. Its translation: CASSPGGDYTEAFF. The rearrangement uses TRBV7-2 and TRBJ1-1; TRBD1 matches 8 bases. The J segment lost 3 bases and the V segment lost 5 bases, leaving 5 bases of the junction unmatched. This CDR3 has 14 amino acids. CDR1 is SGHTA, CDR2 FQGNSA, per germline.

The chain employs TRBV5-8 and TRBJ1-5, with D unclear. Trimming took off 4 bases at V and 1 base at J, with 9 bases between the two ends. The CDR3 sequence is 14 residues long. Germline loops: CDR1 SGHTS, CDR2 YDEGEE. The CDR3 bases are TGTGCCAGCAGCGCGGTGGCGAGCAATCAGCCCCAGCATTTT. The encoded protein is CASSAVASNQPQHF.

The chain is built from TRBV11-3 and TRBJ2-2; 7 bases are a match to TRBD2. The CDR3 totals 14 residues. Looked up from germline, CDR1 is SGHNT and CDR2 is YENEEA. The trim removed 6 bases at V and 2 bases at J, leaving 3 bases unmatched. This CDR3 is CASSTGGNTGELFF. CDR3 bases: TGTGCCAGCAGTACGGGAGGCAACACCGGGGAGCTGTTTTTT.

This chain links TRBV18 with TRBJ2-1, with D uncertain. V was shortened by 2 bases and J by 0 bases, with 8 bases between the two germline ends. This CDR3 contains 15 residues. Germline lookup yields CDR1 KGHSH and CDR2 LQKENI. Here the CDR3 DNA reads TGTGCCAGCTCACCAAGCACGAGCTCCTACAATGAGCAGTTCTTC. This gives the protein CASSPSTSSYNEQFF.

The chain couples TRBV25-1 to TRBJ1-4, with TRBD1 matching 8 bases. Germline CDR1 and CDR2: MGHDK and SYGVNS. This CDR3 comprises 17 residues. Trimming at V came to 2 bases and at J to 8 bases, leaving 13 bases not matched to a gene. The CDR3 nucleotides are TGTGCCAGCAGTGAAAAGGAAGGACAGGGAGTAGGCGAAAAACTGTTTTTT. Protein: CASSEKEGQGVGEKLFF.

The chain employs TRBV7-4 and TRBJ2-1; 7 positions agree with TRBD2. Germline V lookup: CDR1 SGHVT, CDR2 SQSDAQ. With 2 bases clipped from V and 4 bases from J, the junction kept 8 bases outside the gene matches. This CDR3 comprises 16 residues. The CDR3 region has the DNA TGTGCCAGCAGCTTACGTGGGCGGGAGAGTTACAATGAGCAGTTCTTC. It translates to CASSLRGRESYNEQFF.

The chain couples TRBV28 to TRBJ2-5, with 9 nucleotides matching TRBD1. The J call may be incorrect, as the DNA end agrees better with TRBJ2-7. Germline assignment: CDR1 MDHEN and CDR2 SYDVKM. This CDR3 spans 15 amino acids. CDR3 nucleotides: TGTGCCAGCAGCCGGACAGGGGCGAGCTCCTACGAGCAGTACTTC. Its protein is CASSRTGASSYEQYF.

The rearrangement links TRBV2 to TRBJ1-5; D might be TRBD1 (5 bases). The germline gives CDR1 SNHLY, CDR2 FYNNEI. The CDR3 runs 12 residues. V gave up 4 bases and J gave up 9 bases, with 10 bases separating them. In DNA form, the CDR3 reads TGTGCCAGCAGTGGGCAGGGTCCGCCCCAGCATTTT. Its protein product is CASSGQGPPQHF.